This TCR beta chain was sequenced in a study of blood T cell repertoires in COVID-19. Study overall: Spain, Italy and the United States supplied samples that represented acute and convalescent COVID-19.

This CDR3 has 12 amino acids. Germline V gene lookup returns CDR1 MNHNY and CDR2 SVGAGI (reference sequence). V shed 0 bases and J shed 5 bases, with 4 bases lying between them. In the original analysis: Quantification of nucleated cells was approximated via reference gene primer amplification. TCRdb's table, derived via immunoSEQ multiplex PCR, lists solely in-frame clones and lacks some. V and J calls and clone size follow that table, whereas D and trimming were derived from the DNA. The data hold roughly 230,000 clones, with roughly 80% observed a single time. J is TRBJ2-5 and V is TRBV6-6; D is undetermined. The sequence was collected from a woman in her forties or fifties with acute or convalescent COVID-19. The sample comprised peripheral blood. This chain's CDR3 is CASSYSLETQYF. The DNA for the CDR3 is TGTGCCAGCAGTTACTCCTTGGAGACCCAGTACTTC.